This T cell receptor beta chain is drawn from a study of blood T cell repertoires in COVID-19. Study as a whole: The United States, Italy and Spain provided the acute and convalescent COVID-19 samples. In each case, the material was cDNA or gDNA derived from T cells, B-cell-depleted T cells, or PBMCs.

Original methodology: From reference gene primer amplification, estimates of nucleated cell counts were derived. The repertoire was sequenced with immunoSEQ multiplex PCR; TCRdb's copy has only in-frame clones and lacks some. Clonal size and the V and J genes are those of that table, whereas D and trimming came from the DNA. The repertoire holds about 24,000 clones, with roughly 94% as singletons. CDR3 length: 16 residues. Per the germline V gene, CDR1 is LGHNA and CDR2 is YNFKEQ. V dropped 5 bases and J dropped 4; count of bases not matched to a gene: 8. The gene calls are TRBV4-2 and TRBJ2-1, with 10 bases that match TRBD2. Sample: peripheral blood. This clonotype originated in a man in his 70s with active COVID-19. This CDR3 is CASSVLRTSGYNEQFF. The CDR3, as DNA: TGTGCCAGCAGCGTCTTAAGGACTAGCGGATACAATGAGCAGTTCTTC.